This passage covers 27 T cell receptor beta chains from one sample sequenced in a study of blood T cells in healthy people across ages. A J-beta primer mix and a sample-barcoded 5' primer were used in a second PCR of roughly 7 to 12 cycles. Via MiXCR, TCRdb re-called the 5' RACE reads, giving one row per CDR3 protein. The sample lists around 2 million distinct CDR3 sequences; roughly two fifths were seen once. Sequencing was done on a sample of blood. The receptors here all came from a human donor in good health.

The J gene is TRBJ1-4, the V gene TRBV10-3; D might be TRBD1 (5 bases). The CDR3 sequence is 14 residues long. V shed 5 bases and J shed 8 bases, with 15 bases lying between them. CDR1 and CDR2 from the germline V gene are ENHRY and SYGVKD. CDR3 in amino acids: CAISNDGGKEKLFF. In nucleotides, the CDR3 is TGTGCCATCAGTAACGATGGGGGGAAGGAAAAACTGTTTTTT.

In nucleotides, the CDR3 is TGCGCCAGCAGCTTGGTTCAGAGAGAGGGAGAGACCCAGTACTTC. Amino acids: CASSLVQREGETQYF. The rearrangement uses TRBV5-1 and TRBJ2-5, with D perhaps matching TRBD2 (5 bases). V was clipped by 0 bases and J by 4 bases, with 13 bases between them. In germline, CDR1 is SGHRS, CDR2 YFSETQ. CDR3 length: 15 amino acids. The full variable domain, completed using reference TRBV5-1 and TRBJ2-5, is KAGVTQTPRYLIKTRGQQVTLSCSPISGHRSVSWYQQTPGQGLQFLFEYFSETQRNKGNFPGRFSGRQFSNSRSEMNVSTLELGDSALYLCASSLVQREGETQYFGPGTRLLVL.

This chain joins TRBV6-2 or TRBV6-3 and TRBJ2-7; D remains ambiguous. This CDR3 has 14 amino acids. Germline CDR1 is MNHEY and CDR2 is SVGEGT. Trimming removed 7 bases from V and 3 bases from J, with 16 bases in between. The CDR3 DNA reads TGTGCCAGCACCGGCAGCCATAGGGACTACGAGCAGTACTTC. Its protein is CASTGSHRDYEQYF.

Comment on this clonotype: A read error may account for a junction end that differs from germline. V is TRBV11-2 and J is TRBJ1-4; maybe TRBD1 (5 bases). The germline V gene encodes CDR1 SGHAT and CDR2 FQNNGV. The CDR3 contains 15 residues. The CDR3 sequence: CASSSTRQSNEKRFF. The DNA for the CDR3 is TGTGCCAGCAGCTCGACGCGACAGTCTAATGAAAAACGGTTTTTT.

This chain joins TRBV7-9 and TRBJ1-4; perhaps TRBD1 as D (6 bases). V dropped 3 bases and J dropped 7 bases, with 18 bases sitting between them. CDR1 and CDR2 from the germline V gene are SEHNR and FQNEAQ (reference sequence). The CDR3 is 16 amino acids. CDR3 bases: TGTGCCAGCAGCTTCGGGGGCCACTCGGGTACTGAAAAACTGTTTTTT. It codes for CASSFGGHSGTEKLFF.

The V gene is TRBV24-1, the J gene TRBJ1-2; TRBD1 agrees at 11 bases. Germline lookup yields CDR1 KGHDR and CDR2 SFDVKD. This CDR3 has 15 residues. V was pared by 2 bases and J by 7 bases, with 5 bases of the junction left unmatched. In nucleotides, the CDR3 is TGTGCCACCAGTGATTCGGACAGGGGGCTTGGTGGCTACACCTTC. Its translation is CATSDSDRGLGGYTF.

V and J are TRBV25-1 and TRBJ2-7; D is unclear. V lost 2 bases and J lost 7, with 9 bases in between. CDR3 length: 12 residues. The germline V gene encodes CDR1 MGHDK and CDR2 SYGVNS. Here the CDR3 reads CASSEGRREQYF. The CDR3 nucleotides read TGTGCCAGCAGTGAAGGTCGTCGGGAGCAGTACTTC.

A note on this clonotype: Compared with germline, one end of the junction differs, possibly owing to a read error. This chain joins TRBV6-5 and TRBJ2-1, with TRBD2 matching over 7 bases. The germline CDR1 and CDR2 sequences are MNHEY and SVGAGI. The CDR3 sequence is 15 residues long. CDR3 DNA: TGTGCCAGCACTTACACCCGTAGCGGGTACAATGAGCAGTTCTTC. Protein: CASTYTRSGYNEQFF.

In regard to this clonotype: A read error may explain this, as a much larger clone is one base away. The V gene is TRBV7-2, the J gene TRBJ2-1; 12 bases match TRBD2. The J call is in doubt because the DNA end fits TRBJ2-7 better. Germline V gene lookup returns CDR1 SGHTA and CDR2 FQGNSA. The CDR3 sequence is 16 residues long. This CDR3 reads CASRPRASGGAGEQYF. CDR3 in DNA: TGTGCCAGCAGGCCCAGGGCTAGCGGGGGGGCTGGCGAGCAGTACTTC.

This clonotype was seen a few times. The chain employs TRBV4-3 and TRBJ2-7; perhaps D is TRBD1 or TRBD2 (5 bases each). Germline values: CDR1 LGHNA, CDR2 YSLEER. This CDR3 is 15 amino acids long. The V and J ends lost 3 bases and 4 bases respectively, with 16 bases between them. CDR3 in DNA: TGCGCCAGCAGCCAGGTGCAGGTCGGGGCGTACGAGCAGTACTTC. As protein: CASSQVQVGAYEQYF.

The chain carries TRBV11-2 and TRBJ2-6; D ambiguous. The V and J ends lost 5 bases and 1 base respectively, with 9 bases between them. The germline V gene encodes CDR1 SGHAT and CDR2 FQNNGV. The CDR3 is 15 amino acids. The CDR3 region is CASSPMASGANVLTF. The CDR3 nucleotides are TGTGCCAGCAGCCCGATGGCTTCTGGGGCCAACGTCCTGACTTTC.

This chain joins TRBV7-2 and TRBJ1-2, with D tentatively TRBD1 (5 bases). CDR3 length: 12 amino acids. V was clipped by 7 bases and J by 5 bases, with 11 bases between them. Germline V gene sequence: CDR1 SGHTA, CDR2 FQGNSA. The CDR3 nucleotides are TGTGCCAGCACCAACACAGGTTATGGCTACACCTTC. Protein sequence: CASTNTGYGYTF.

CDR3 protein: CASSQVTVGTEAFF. The CDR3 nucleotides are TGCGCCAGCAGCCAAGTCACAGTGGGGACTGAAGCTTTCTTT. The chain carries TRBV4-3 and TRBJ1-1; D is uncertain. The ends were cut back, 1 base at V and 5 bases at J, with 11 bases in the middle. This CDR3 spans 14 amino acids. Germline CDR1 LGHNA, CDR2 YSLEER.

This rearrangement joins TRBV5-1 to TRBJ2-1, with D possibly being TRBD2 (6 bases). The germline V gene has CDR1 SGHRS and CDR2 YFSETQ. The CDR3 runs to 16 residues. Trimming took 4 bases from V and 8 from J, leaving 22 bases between them. In DNA, the CDR3 is TGCGCCAGCAGCGTAACGGTCGGGGGTGTTATGGATGAGCAGTTCTTC. This gives the protein CASSVTVGGVMDEQFF.

V is TRBV20-1 and J is TRBJ1-2; D gene uncertain. V lost 0 bases and J 4 bases, leaving 6 bases between the germline ends. The CDR3 has 12 residues. The germline gives CDR1 DFQATT, CDR2 SNEGSKA (reference sequence). CDR3 DNA: TGCAGTGCTAGAGAGTGGAGCTATGGCTACACCTTC. Protein product: CSAREWSYGYTF.

This sequence joins TRBV4-3 and TRBJ2-3; D ambiguous. The CDR3 has 16 residues. The V gene lost 1 base and the J gene lost 2 bases, with 13 bases spanning the gap. Germline values: CDR1 LGHNA, CDR2 YSLEER. CDR3 protein: CASSQAGRHLTDTQYF. In nucleotides, the CDR3 is TGCGCCAGCAGCCAAGCAGGACGGCATCTCACAGATACGCAGTATTTT.

This clonotype was counted at least ten times. This chain joins TRBV5-1 and TRBJ2-1, with D unresolved. The CDR3 covers 11 residues. The germline CDR1 and CDR2 sequences are SGHRS and YFSETQ. V was cut by 5 bases and J by 4 bases, with 4 bases left in between. The CDR3 nucleotides read TGCGCCAGCAGGGGTTACAATGAGCAGTTCTTC. This gives the protein CASRGYNEQFF. Full variable domain (remainder filled in from reference TRBV5-1 and TRBJ2-1): KAGVTQTPRYLIKTRGQQVTLSCSPISGHRSVSWYQQTPGQGLQFLFEYFSETQRNKGNFPGRFSGRQFSNSRSEMNVSTLELGDSALYLCASRGYNEQFFGPGTRLTVL.

The chain carries TRBV29-1 and TRBJ2-4, with unresolved D. In germline, CDR1 is SQVTM, CDR2 ANQGSEA. The CDR3 extends over 14 amino acids. The V gene lost 6 bases and the J gene lost 1 base, with 13 bases spanning the gap. The chain's CDR3 is CSVSARQAKNIQYF. The DNA of the CDR3 is TGCAGCGTCTCCGCGAGGCAGGCCAAAAACATTCAGTACTTC.

This clonotype appeared once. This chain links TRBV6-5 with TRBJ1-1; 7 positions agree with TRBD1. The junction had 6 bases not matched to a gene; V was cut back by 1 base and J by 1 base. The CDR3 consists of 16 residues. CDR1 MNHEY and CDR2 SVGAGI come from the germline V gene. Written as DNA, the CDR3 is TGTGCCAGCAGTTACTACCCCGGACAGGAGAACACTGAAGCTTTCTTT. It specifies CASSYYPGQENTEAFF.

This sequence joins TRBV20-1 and TRBJ1-5; D unresolved. The germline V and J ends were trimmed by 3 bases and 5 bases, with 11 bases remaining between them. Germline V lookup: CDR1 DFQATT, CDR2 SNEGSKA (reference sequence). The CDR3 has 13 residues. CDR3 bases: TGCAGTGCTAGTGCAAATAGGGATCAGCCCCAGCATTTT. Residues: CSASANRDQPQHF.

This chain joins TRBV6-2 or TRBV6-3 and TRBJ2-3; perhaps TRBD2 as D (6 bases). V was pared by 5 bases and J by 3 bases, with 15 bases between. Germline V gene sequence: CDR1 MNHEY, CDR2 SVGEGT. The CDR3 contains 15 residues. As DNA, the CDR3 is TGTGCCAGCAGTCTCGGTGACGGGGGTACAGATACGCAGTATTTT. Its protein is CASSLGDGGTDTQYF.

The genes are TRBV6-5 and TRBJ1-2, with D hard to call. This CDR3 is built from 14 residues. Germline V CDR1 and CDR2: MNHEY, SVGAGI. The V gene lost 4 bases and the J gene lost 2 bases, with 11 bases spanning the gap. The CDR3: CASSWGRWNYGYTF. The DNA for the CDR3 is TGTGCCAGCAGTTGGGGAAGATGGAACTATGGCTACACCTTC.

The V gene is TRBV10-3, the J gene TRBJ2-5; 7 bases agree with TRBD1. The end of the DNA is better explained by TRBJ2-7, so the J call may be wrong. The CDR3 sequence is 16 residues long. Per the germline V gene, CDR1 is ENHRY and CDR2 is SYGVKD. The CDR3 nucleotides are TGTGCCATCAGTGAGTCGGCGGCGACAGGGCCCCACGAGCAGTACTTC. It is translated as CAISESAATGPHEQYF.

This clonotype was seen a few times. CDR3 nucleotide sequence: TGTGCCAGCAGCTTGGAAGGGCCCAATCGGCAGTTCTTC. It specifies CASSLEGPNRQFF. The chain joins TRBV7-9 to TRBJ2-1; the D is unclear. Per germline, CDR1 SEHNR and CDR2 FQNEAQ (reference sequence). The length of the CDR3 is 13 residues. V was clipped by 3 bases and J by 12 bases, with 15 bases between them.

This chain uses TRBV10-3 with TRBJ2-7; tentatively, D is TRBD1 (6 bases). Trimming cost V 10 bases and J 2 bases, with 18 bases left between them. Germline V CDR1 and CDR2: ENHRY, SYGVKD. This CDR3 has 14 amino acids. The CDR3 sequence is CATEHGQRTYEQYF. CDR3 in DNA: TGTGCCACCGAACACGGACAGCGAACCTACGAGCAGTACTTC.

CDR3 sequence reads: CASNSQGYEQYF. The CDR3 nucleotides are TGTGCCAGCAATTCACAGGGCTACGAGCAGTACTTC. The V and J genes are TRBV12-3 or TRBV12-4 and TRBJ2-7; TRBD1 might be the D (6 bases). The CDR3 has 12 amino acids. V was clipped by 7 bases and J by 3 bases, with 10 bases between them.

This clonotype has more than one count but fewer than ten. This sequence joins TRBV7-3 and TRBJ2-3; a possible D gene is TRBD2 (6 bases). The CDR3 loop spans 14 amino acids. The germline V gene has CDR1 SGHTA and CDR2 FQGTGA. Trimming left V 5 bases short and J 4 bases short, with 13 bases between. The CDR3, as DNA: TGTGCCAGCAGCCCGCAGCGGGCCGCAGATACGCAGTATTTT. Encoded protein: CASSPQRAADTQYF.